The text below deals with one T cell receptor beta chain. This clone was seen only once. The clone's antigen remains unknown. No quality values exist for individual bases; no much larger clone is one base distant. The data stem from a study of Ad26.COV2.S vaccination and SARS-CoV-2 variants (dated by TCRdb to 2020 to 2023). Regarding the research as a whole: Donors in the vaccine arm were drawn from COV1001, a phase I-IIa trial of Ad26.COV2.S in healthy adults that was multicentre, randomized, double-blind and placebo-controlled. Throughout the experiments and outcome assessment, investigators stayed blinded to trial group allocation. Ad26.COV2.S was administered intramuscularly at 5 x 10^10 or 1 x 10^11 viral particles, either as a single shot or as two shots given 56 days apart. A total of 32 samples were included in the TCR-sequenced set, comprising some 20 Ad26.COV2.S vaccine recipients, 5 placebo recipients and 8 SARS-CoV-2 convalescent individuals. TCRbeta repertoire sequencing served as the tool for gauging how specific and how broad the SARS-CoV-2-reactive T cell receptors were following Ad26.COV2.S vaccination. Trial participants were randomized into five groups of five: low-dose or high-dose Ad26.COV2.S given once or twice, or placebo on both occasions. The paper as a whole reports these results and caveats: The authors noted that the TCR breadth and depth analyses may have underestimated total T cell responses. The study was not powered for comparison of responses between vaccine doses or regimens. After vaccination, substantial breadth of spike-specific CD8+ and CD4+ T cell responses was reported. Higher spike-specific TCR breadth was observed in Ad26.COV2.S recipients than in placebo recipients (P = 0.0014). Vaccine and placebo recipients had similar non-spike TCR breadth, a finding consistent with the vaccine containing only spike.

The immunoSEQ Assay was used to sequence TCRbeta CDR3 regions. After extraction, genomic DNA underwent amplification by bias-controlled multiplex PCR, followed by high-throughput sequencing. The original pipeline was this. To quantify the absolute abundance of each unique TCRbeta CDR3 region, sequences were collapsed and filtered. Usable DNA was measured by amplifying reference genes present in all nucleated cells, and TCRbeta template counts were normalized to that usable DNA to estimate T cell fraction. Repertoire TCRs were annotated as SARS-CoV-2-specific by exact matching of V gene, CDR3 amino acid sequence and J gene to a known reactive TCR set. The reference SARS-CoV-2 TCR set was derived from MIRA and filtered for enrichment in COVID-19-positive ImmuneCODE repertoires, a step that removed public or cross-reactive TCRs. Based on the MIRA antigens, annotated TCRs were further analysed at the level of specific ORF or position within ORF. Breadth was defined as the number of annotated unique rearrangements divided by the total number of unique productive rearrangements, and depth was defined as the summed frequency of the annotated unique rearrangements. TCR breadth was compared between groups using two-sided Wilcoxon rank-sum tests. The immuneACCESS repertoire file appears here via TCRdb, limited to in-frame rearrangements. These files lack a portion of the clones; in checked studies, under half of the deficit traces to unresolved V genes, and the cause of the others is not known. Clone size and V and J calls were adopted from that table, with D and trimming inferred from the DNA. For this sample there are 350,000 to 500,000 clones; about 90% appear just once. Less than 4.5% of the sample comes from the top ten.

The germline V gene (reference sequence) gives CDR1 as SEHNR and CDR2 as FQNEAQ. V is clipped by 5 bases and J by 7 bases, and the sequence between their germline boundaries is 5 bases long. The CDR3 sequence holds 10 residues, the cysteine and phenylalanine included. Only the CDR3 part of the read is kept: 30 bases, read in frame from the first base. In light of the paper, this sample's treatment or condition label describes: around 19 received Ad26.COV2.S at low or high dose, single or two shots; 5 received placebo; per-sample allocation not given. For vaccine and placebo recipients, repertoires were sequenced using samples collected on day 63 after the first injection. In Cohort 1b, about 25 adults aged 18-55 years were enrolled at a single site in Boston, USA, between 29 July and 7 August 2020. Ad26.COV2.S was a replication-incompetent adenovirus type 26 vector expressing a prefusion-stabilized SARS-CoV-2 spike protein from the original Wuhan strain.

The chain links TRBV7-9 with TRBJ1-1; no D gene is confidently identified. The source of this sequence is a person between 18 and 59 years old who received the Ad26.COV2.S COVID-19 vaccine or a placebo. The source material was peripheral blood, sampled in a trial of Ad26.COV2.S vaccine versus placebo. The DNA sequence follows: TGTGCCAGCAGCCTCAATGAAGCTTTCTTT. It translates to CASSLNEAFF.